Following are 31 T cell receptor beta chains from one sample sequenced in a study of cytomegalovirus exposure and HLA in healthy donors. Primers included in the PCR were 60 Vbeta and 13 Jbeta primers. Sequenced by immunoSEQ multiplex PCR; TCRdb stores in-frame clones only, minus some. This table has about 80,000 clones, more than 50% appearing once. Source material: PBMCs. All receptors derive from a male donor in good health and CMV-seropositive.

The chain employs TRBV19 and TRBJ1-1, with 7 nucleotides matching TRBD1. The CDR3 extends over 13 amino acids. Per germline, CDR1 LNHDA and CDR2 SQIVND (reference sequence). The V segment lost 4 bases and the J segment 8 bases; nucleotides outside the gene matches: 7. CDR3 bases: TGTGCCAGTAGTACCTTACAGGGGACCGAAGCTTTCTTT. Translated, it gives CASSTLQGTEAFF.

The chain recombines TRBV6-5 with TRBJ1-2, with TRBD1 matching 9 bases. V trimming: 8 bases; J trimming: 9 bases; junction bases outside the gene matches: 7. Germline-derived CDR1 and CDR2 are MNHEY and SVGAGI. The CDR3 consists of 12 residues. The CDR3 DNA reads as TGTGCCAGCTCCCCAGGGACAGGGAGCTACACCTTC. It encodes CASSPGTGSYTF.

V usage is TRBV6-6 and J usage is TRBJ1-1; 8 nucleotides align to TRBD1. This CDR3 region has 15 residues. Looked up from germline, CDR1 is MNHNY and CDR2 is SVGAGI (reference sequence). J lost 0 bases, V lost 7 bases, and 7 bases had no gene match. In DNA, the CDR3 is TGTGCCAGCATCCAGGGGGCGTGGATGAACACTGAAGCTTTCTTT. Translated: CASIQGAWMNTEAFF.

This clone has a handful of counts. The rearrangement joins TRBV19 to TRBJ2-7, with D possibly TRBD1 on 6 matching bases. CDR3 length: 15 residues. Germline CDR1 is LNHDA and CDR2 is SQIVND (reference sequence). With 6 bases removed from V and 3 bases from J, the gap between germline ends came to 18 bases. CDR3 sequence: CASSSPTTGSYEQYF. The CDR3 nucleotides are TGTGCCAGTAGCTCTCCCACGACAGGTAGCTACGAGCAGTACTTC.

The CDR3: CASSFLTGTYEQYF. The CDR3 nucleotides read TGTGCCAGCAGCTTCCTGACAGGAACCTACGAGCAGTACTTC. The J gene is TRBJ2-7, the V gene TRBV7-2; TRBD1 might be the D (6 bases). V lost 3 bases and J lost 2, with 11 bases in between. The CDR3 has 14 amino acids. Germline CDR1 and CDR2: SGHTA and FQGNSA.

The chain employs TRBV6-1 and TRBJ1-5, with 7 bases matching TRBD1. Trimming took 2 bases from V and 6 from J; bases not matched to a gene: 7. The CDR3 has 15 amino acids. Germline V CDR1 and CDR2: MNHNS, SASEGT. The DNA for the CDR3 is TGTGCCAGCAGTGAAAGGGACAGCGAAGGTCAGCCCCAGCATTTT. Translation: CASSERDSEGQPQHF.

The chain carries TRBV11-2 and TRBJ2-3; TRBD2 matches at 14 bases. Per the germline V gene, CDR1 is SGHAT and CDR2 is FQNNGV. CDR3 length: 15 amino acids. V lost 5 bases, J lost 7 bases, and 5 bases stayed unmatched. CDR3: CASSMTSGRENTQYF. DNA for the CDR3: TGTGCCAGCAGCATGACTAGCGGGAGGGAGAATACGCAGTATTTT.

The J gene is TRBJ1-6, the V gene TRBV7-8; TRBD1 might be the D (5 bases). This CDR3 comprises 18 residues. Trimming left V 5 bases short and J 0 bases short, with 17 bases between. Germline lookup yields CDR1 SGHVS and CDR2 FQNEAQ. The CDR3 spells CASSMRQTRSSYNSPLHF. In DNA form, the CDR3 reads TGTGCCAGCAGCATGAGACAGACCCGGAGCTCCTATAATTCACCCCTCCACTTT.

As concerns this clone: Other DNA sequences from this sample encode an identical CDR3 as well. CDR3 protein: CASSVMNTEAFF. CDR3 coding DNA: TGTGCCAGCAGTGTTATGAACACTGAAGCTTTCTTT. V is TRBV2 and J is TRBJ1-1, with D hard to call. This CDR3 spans 12 amino acids. Germline CDR1 SNHLY, CDR2 FYNNEI. Trimming pared 4 bases from V and 0 bases from J, leaving 3 bases between.

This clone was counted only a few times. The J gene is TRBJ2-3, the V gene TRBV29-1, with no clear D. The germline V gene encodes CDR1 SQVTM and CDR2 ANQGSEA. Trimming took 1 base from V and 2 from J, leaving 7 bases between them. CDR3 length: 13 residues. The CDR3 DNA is TGCAGCGTTGAAGCGGGTTTCACAGATACGCAGTATTTT. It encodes CSVEAGFTDTQYF.

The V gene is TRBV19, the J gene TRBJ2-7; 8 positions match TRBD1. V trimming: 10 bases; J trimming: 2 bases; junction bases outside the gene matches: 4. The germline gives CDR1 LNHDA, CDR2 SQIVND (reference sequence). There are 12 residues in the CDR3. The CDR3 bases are TGTGCCACCTCGACAGGGGCCTACGAGCAGTACTTC. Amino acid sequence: CATSTGAYEQYF.

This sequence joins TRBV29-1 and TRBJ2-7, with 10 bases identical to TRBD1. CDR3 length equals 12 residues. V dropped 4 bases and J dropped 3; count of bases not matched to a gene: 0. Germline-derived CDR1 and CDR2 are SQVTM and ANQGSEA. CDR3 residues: CSVGDRGYEQYF. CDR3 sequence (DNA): TGCAGCGTTGGGGACAGGGGCTACGAGCAGTACTTC.

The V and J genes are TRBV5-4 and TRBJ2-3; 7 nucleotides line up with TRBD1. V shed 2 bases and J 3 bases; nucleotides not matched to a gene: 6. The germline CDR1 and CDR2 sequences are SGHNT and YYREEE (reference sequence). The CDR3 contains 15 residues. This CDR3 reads CASSLGGLSTDTQYF. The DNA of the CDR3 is TGTGCCAGCAGCTTAGGGGGCCTATCGACAGATACGCAGTATTTT.

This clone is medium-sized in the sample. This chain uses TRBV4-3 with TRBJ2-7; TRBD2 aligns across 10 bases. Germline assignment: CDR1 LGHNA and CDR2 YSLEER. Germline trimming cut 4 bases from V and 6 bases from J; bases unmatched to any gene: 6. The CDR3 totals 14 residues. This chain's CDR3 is CASSRGLANFEQYF. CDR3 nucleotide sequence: TGCGCCAGCAGCCGGGGACTAGCGAACTTCGAGCAGTACTTC.

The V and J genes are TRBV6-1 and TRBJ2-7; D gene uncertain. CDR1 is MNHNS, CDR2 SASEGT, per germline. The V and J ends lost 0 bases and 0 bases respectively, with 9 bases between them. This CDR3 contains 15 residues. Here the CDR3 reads CASSEAPFSSYEQYF. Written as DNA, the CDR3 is TGTGCCAGCAGTGAAGCCCCCTTCAGCTCCTACGAGCAGTACTTC.

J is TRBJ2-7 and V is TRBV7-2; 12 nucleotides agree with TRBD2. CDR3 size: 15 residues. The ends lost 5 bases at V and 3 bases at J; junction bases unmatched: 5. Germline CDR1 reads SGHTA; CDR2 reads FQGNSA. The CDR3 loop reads CASSIGLAGLYEQYF. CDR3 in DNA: TGTGCCAGCAGCATAGGACTAGCGGGGCTCTACGAGCAGTACTTC.

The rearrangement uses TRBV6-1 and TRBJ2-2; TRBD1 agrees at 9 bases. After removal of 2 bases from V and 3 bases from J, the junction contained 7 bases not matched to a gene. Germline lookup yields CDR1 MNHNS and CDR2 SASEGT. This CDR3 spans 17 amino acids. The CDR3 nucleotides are TGTGCCAGCAGTGAAACAGGGGGCACTTTCTACACCGGGGAGCTGTTTTTT. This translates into CASSETGGTFYTGELFF.

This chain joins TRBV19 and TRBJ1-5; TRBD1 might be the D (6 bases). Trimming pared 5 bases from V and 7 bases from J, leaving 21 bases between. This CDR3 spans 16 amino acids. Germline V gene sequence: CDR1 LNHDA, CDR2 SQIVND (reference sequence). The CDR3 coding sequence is TGTGCCAGTAGTCCCAATTTAGGGGGACGGGGACAGCCCCAGCATTTT. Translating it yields CASSPNLGGRGQPQHF.

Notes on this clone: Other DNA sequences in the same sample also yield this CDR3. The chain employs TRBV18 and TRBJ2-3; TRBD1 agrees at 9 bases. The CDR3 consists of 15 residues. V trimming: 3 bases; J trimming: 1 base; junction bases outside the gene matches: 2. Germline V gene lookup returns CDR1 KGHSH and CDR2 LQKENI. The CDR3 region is CASSPRDRGTDTQYF. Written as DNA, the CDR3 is TGTGCCAGCTCACCCCGGGACAGGGGCACAGATACGCAGTATTTT.

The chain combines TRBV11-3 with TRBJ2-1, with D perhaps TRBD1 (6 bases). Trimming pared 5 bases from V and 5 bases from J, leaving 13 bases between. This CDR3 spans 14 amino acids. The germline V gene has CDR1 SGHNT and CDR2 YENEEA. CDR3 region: CASSPSNRDNEQFF. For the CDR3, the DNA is TGTGCCAGCAGCCCGAGTAACAGGGACAATGAGCAGTTCTTC.

The CDR3 loop is CAWSLRRGTTDTQYF. CDR3 in DNA: TGTGCCTGGAGCCTTAGAAGGGGGACGACAGATACGCAGTATTTT. This chain connects TRBV30 to TRBJ2-3; D is possibly TRBD1 (6 bases). V lost 3 bases and J lost 3, with 16 bases in between. The CDR3 is 15 residues long. Germline CDR1 GTSNPN, CDR2 SVGIG (reference sequence).

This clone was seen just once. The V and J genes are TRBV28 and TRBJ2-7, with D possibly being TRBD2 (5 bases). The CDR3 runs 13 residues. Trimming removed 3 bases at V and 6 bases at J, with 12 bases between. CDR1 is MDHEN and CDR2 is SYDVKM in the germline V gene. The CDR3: CASSFEVRAEQYF. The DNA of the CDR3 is TGTGCCAGCAGTTTTGAGGTGAGGGCCGAGCAGTACTTC.

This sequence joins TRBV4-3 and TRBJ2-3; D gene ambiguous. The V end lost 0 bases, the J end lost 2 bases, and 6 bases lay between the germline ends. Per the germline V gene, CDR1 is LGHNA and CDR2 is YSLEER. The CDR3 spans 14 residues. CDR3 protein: CASSQDPSTDTQYF. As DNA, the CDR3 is TGCGCCAGCAGCCAAGATCCCTCCACAGATACGCAGTATTTT.

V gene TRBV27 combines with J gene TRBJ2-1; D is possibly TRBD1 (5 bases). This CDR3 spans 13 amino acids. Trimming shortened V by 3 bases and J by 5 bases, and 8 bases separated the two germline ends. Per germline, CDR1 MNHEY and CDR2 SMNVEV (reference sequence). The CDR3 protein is CASSFDRHNEQFF. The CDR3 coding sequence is TGTGCCAGCAGTTTTGACAGACACAATGAGCAGTTCTTC.

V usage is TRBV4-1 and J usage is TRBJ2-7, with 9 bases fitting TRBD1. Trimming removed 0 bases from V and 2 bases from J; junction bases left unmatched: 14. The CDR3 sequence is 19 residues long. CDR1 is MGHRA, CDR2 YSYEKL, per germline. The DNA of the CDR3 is TGCGCCAGCAGCCAAGATATTGGGACAGGGAGGGTCCTCGCCTACGAGCAGTACTTC. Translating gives CASSQDIGTGRVLAYEQYF.

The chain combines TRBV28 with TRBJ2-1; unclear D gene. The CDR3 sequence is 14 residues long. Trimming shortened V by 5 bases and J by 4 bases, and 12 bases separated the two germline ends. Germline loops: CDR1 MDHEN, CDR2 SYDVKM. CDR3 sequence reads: CASSLPPSYNEQFF. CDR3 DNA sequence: TGTGCCAGCAGTCTTCCTCCCAGTTACAATGAGCAGTTCTTC.

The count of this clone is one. The chain's CDR3 is CASSLGGTGNEKLFF. The CDR3 DNA reads TGTGCCAGCAGCTTAGGCGGGACAGGAAATGAAAAACTGTTTTTT. The chain recombines TRBV7-2 with TRBJ1-4; 8 bases map to TRBD1. V lost 1 base, J lost 5 bases, and 3 bases stayed unmatched. The CDR3 length is 15 residues. CDR1 is SGHTA, CDR2 FQGNSA, per germline.

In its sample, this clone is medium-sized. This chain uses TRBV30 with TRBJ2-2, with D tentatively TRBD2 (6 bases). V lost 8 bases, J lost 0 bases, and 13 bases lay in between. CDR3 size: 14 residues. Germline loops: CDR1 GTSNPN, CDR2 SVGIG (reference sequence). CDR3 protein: CAGGVIANTGELFF. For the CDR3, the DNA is TGTGCCGGAGGGGTTATCGCGAACACCGGGGAGCTGTTTTTT.

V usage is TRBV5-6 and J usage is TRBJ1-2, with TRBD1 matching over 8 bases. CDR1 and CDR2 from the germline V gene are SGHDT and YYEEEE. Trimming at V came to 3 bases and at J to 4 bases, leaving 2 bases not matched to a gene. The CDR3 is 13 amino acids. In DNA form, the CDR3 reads TGTGCCAGCAGCTACGGGACAGGCTATGGCTACACCTTC. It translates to CASSYGTGYGYTF.

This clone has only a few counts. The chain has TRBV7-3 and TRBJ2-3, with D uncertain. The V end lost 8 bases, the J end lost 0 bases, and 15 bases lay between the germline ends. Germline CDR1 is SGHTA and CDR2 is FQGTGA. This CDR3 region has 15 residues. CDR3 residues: CASGEEPTSTDTQYF. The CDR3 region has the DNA TGTGCCAGCGGTGAGGAGCCGACTAGCACAGATACGCAGTATTTT.

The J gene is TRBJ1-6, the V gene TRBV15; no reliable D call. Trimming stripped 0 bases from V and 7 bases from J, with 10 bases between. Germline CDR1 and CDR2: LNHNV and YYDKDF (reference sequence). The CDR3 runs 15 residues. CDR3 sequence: CATSRDRGGNSPLHF. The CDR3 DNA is TGTGCCACCAGCAGAGATCGCGGAGGGAATTCACCCCTCCACTTT.